This T cell receptor (beta chain) derives from a study of naive and memory T cell subsets listed by TCRdb under 2017. Background on the whole study: The figure summarizing the skin biopsy and whole blood samples listed about ten blood donors, 7 tuberculin skin test biopsies and 3 saline control biopsies. As previously described, skin biopsies were taken from tuberculin skin test sites or from saline-injected control sites and processed for RNA extraction. Usually PCR2 was run as a SYBR Green qPCR and stopped at a set threshold, although low-input samples could use end-point PCR (approximately 6 cycles) instead.

Relative to germline, V is 2 bases shorter and J is 7 bases shorter, with 15 bases between their ends. The CDR3 holds 15 amino acids from the cysteine to the phenylalanine. The sequence is cut down to CDR3 DNA, 45 bases in frame from base 1. The germline V gene sets CDR1 to SGHAT and CDR2 to FQNNGV. As for this clonotype: Which antigen it targets is not known. No base quality information exists; no much larger clone differs at one position.

The receptor library was made with UMI-ligation and nested PCR. The ligated cDNA was amplified in four rounds of PCR with nested alpha and beta constant region primers together with the SP2 primer. For the blood and skin samples, TCR RNA was reverse transcribed with SuperScript IV using primers for the alpha and beta constant regions. An oligonucleotide carrying the Illumina SP2 primer and a UMI was ligated to the cDNA 3' end using T4 RNA ligase 1. To prevent hairpin formation, the 12-nucleotide UMI was made up of two random hexamers with an eight-base spacer between them. From the second PCR onward, TCR alpha and beta chain libraries were processed separately, and dual indexing was applied for multiplexing. After pooling, the indexed libraries were analyzed by capillary electrophoresis and sequenced on either an Illumina MiSeq or NextSeq. Libraries were spiked with PhiX DNA at 5-7% so that base diversity was increased and cluster recognition was improved. The original methods were these. Demultiplexor extracted UMIs from read 2, combined them with read 1 TCR sequence, and split reads by sample indices. V and J genes and V-J junctions were identified by Decombinator, which gave every TCR a five-part identifier that included V and J deletions. UMIs were used by Collapsinator to correct sequencing errors and PCR amplification heterogeneity, so that a UMI-based abundance was obtained for each TCR. CDR3Translator turned identifiers into nucleotide sequence, translated that sequence into amino acids, and pulled out CDR3 regions based on terminal motifs. After normalization to the amount of input RNA, error-corrected alpha and beta TCR counts from blood and skin were compared. TCRdb cleaned the public reads at Q25 with fastp, built clones with MiXCR and kept in-frame beta chains. Each CDR3 protein gets just one entry, which takes the most common genes and DNA from the rows behind it. These V and J calls rely on TCRdb rather than the paper's analysis. For this sample the table gives some 40,000 distinct CDR3 sequences, of which about 10% were detected only once. The top ten constitute roughly 3.9% of the sample.

Taken with the paper, the label for treatment or condition translates to: skin biopsy from PPD injection site in Mantoux-positive individual. The study described a robust, sensitive protocol for amplifying, sequencing and analyzing TCRs, using 3' ligation of a UMI-containing oligonucleotide to TCR cDNA. Tuberculin skin test biopsies came from sites injected with PPD in individuals with a positive Mantoux test. Total RNA, without cell sorting, was DNase treated with RQ1 DNase before reverse transcription, targeting roughly 1 to 1,100 ng input. Libraries were prepared from skin biopsies and whole blood so that pipeline robustness could be tested in samples in which T cells form a minority population. The investigation overall reported the following: Skin biopsy collection and RNA processing details were not given in the paper but referenced to earlier studies. The higher numbers of TCRs at tuberculin skin test sites were interpreted as T cell infiltration of a delayed type IV hypersensitivity reaction. The RNA-based method was acknowledged to be potentially sensitive to changes in TCR transcripts with T cell activation and differentiation. TCR sequences were reportedly recovered from both types of skin biopsy, with far more TCRs being found at tuberculin skin test sites.

This TCR came from an adult in good health. This specimen was skin, taken from a tuberculin skin test site. The chain uses TRBV11-2 and TRBJ2-1; the D region is possibly TRBD1 or TRBD2, each matching across 5 bases. This receptor carries the CDR3 CASSLLGVPGNEQFF. The DNA sequence is given as TGTGCCAGCAGCTTATTGGGGGTCCCGGGTAATGAGCAGTTCTTC.